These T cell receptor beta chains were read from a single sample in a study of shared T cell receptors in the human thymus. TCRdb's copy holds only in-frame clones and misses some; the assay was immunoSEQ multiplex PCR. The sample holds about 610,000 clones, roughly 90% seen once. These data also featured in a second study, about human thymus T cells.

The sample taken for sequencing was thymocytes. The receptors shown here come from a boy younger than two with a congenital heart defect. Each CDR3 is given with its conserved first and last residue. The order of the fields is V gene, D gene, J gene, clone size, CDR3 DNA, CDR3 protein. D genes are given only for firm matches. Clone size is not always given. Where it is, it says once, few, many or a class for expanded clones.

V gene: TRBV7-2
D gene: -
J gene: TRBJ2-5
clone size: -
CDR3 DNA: TGTGCCAGCAGCCCTAGGTTGAGGGTGCAAGAGACCCAGTACTTC
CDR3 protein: CASSPRLRVQETQYF

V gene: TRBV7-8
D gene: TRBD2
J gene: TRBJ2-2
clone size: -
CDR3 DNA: TGTGCCAGCAGCCCACCTAGCGGCACCGGGGAGCTGTTTTTT
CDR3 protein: CASSPPSGTGELFF

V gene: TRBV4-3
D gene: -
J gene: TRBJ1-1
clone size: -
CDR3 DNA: TGCGCCAGCAGCCTCAGGGCGAACACTGAAGCTTTCTTT
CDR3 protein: CASSLRANTEAFF

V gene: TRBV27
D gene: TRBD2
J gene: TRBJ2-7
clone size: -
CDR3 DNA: TGTGCCAGCAGTTTAGGGCCGGGACTAGCAGATTACGAGCAGTACTTC
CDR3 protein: CASSLGPGLADYEQYF

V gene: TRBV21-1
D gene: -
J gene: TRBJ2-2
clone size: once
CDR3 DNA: TGTGCCAGCAGCAAAGTCGGAGGCAACACCGGGGAGCTGTTTTTT
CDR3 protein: CASSKVGGNTGELFF

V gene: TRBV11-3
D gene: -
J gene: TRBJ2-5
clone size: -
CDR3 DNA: TGTGCCAGCAGCGCCCCAGGGGAGACCCAGTACTTC
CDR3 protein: CASSAPGETQYF

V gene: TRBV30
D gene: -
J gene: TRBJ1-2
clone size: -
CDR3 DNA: TGTGCCTGGAGTGTACTTGGGAGGGGGAATAACTATGGCTACACCTTC
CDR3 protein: CAWSVLGRGNNYGYTF

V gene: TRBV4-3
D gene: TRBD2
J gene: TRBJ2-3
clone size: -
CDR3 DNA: TGCGCCAGCAGCCCCACCCCTAATAGCGGGAGATCCGATACGCAGTATTTT
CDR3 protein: CASSPTPNSGRSDTQYF

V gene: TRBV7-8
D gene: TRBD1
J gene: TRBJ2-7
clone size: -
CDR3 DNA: TGTGCCAGCAGCCCACGACAGGGGAATGGCTCCTACGAGCAGTACTTC
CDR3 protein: CASSPRQGNGSYEQYF

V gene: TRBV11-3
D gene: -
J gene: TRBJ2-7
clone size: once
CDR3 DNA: TGTGCCAGCAGCTTAAACTCCCGGGGCGAGCAGTACTTC
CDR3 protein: CASSLNSRGEQYF

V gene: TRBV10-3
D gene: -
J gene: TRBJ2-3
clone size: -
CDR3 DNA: TGTGCCATCAGTGTGACGCCAGCGGGAGATACGCAGTATTTT
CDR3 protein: CAISVTPAGDTQYF

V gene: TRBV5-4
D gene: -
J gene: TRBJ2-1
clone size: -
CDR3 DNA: TGTGCCAGCAGCTTGGAAGGGAGCGGTGAGCAGTTCTTC
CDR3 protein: CASSLEGSGEQFF

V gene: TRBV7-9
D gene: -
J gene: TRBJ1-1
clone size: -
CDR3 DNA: TGTGCCAGCAGCCCCTGGGGGGGGCTGAACACTGAAGCTTTCTTT
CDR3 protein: CASSPWGGLNTEAFF

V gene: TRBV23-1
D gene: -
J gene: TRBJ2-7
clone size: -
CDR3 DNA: TGCGCCAGCAGTCATTGGGCGGAGGTGCCCGTCTACGAGCAGTACTTC
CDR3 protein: CASSHWAEVPVYEQYF

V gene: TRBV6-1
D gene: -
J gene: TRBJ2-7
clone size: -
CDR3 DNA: TGTGCCAGCAGGGCCCCGGGGAGGCGCTCCTACGAGCAGTACTTC
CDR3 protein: CASRAPGRRSYEQYF

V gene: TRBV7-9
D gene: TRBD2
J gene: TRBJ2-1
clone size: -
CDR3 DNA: TGTGCCAGCAGCTTAGTGGGGACTAGCGGGAGGGCCTTTGGAAATGAGCAGTTCTTC
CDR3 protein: CASSLVGTSGRAFGNEQFF

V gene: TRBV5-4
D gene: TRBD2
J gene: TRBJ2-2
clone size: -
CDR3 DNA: TGTGCCAGCAGCTTGGGTCAGGCGGGAGGGCACACCGGGGAGCTGTTTTTT
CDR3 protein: CASSLGQAGGHTGELFF